This record concerns one T cell receptor (beta chain) sequence. This sample stems from a study of T cells in Graves' hyperthyroidism and ophthalmopathy. The CDR3 is 17 amino acids. Per the germline V gene, CDR1 is KGHSH and CDR2 is LQKENI. Trimming pared 3 bases from V and 7 bases from J, leaving 21 bases between. The TCR beta CDR3 regions underwent amplification using RNA transcripts as the source. In the first-round RT-PCR of the TCR CDR3, the HTBI primer set was used. TCRdb redid the calling of the multiplex PCR reads with MiXCR, one entry per CDR3 protein. The data hold around 570,000 distinct CDR3 sequences, with just under 20% observed a single time.

This receptor was obtained from a man between 35 and 55 years old with Graves' ophthalmopathy. V usage is TRBV18 and J usage is TRBJ2-2, with D perhaps TRBD2 (5 bases). The sample taken for sequencing was blood. The CDR3 is CASSPEEGPVSIGELFF. The CDR3 region has the DNA TGTGCCAGCTCACCCGAAGAGGGCCCAGTCTCGATCGGGGAGCTGTTTTTT.